One sample yielded the 24 T cell receptor beta chains listed below, sequenced in a study of persistence of HIV-infected CD4 T cells. The immunoSEQ assay was version 4, run in survey mode. Sequenced by immunoSEQ multiplex PCR; TCRdb stores in-frame clones only, minus some. Here the sample spans approximately 8,000 clones, just over 60% being singletons. These receptors are not linked to any known antigen. Lysates of CMV-infected fibroblasts at roughly 10 ug/mL stimulated these cells. CD4+ T cells upregulating both CD40 ligand and CD69 were sorted as responding cells. Source: CD4+ T cells sorted from PBMCs after roughly 18-hour stimulation, taken from a patient who received antiretroviral therapy. These receptors were taken from an adult man with HIV who was CMV-seropositive.

This CDR3 reads CSVEIGVGVKLFF. In DNA form, the CDR3 reads TGCAGCGTTGAAATCGGGGTGGGGGTTAAGCTGTTTTTT. The chain carries TRBV29-1 and TRBJ2-2; tentatively, D is TRBD1 or TRBD2 (5 bases each). Germline V gene data show CDR1 as SQVTM and CDR2 as ANQGSEA. Trimming left V 2 bases short and J 12 bases short, with 16 bases between. The CDR3 is made up of 13 amino acids.

The chain joins TRBV3-1 (or the pseudogene TRBV3-2) to TRBJ2-5; a possible D gene is TRBD1 (6 bases). Germline loops: CDR1 LGHDT, CDR2 YNNKEL (reference sequence). The CDR3 is 17 residues long. The germline V and J ends were trimmed by 3 bases and 1 base, with 18 bases remaining between them. The CDR3 sequence: CASSHLRGRDTQETQYF. CDR3 bases: TGTGCCAGCAGCCATTTAAGAGGCCGGGACACCCAAGAGACCCAGTACTTC.

The J gene is TRBJ1-2, the V gene TRBV27; 7 bases line up with TRBD1. Germline CDR1 MNHEY, CDR2 SMNVEV (reference sequence). The junction had 5 bases not matched to a gene; V was cut back by 1 base and J by 6 bases. This CDR3 spans 14 amino acids. The CDR3: CASSLYRGEDGYTF. CDR3 in DNA: TGTGCCAGCAGTTTATACAGGGGCGAGGATGGCTACACCTTC.

The J gene is TRBJ1-5, the V gene TRBV12-3 or TRBV12-4; TRBD1 matches 9 bases. The V gene end was trimmed by 6 bases and the J gene end by 5 bases; junction bases not matched to a gene: 2. This CDR3 region has 13 residues. CDR3 loop: CASRGTGYQPQHF. The CDR3 DNA reads TGTGCCAGCAGGGGGACAGGGTATCAGCCCCAGCATTTT.

This chain connects TRBV18 to TRBJ2-7; a possible D gene is TRBD2 (6 bases). This CDR3 has 16 residues. The germline gives CDR1 KGHSH, CDR2 LQKENI. Trimming shortened V by 1 base and J by 1 base, and 14 bases separated the two germline ends. CDR3 DNA: TGTGCCAGCTCACCACGGGGCGGGGAAACATCCTACGAGCAGTACTTC. Translated, it gives CASSPRGGETSYEQYF. The whole variable domain, filled in from reference TRBV18 and TRBJ2-7, reads NAGVMQNPRHLVRRRGQEARLRCSPMKGHSHVYWYRQLPEEGLKFMVYLQKENIIDESGMPKERFSAEFPKEGPSILRIQQVVRGDSAAYFCASSPRGGETSYEQYFGPGTRLTVT.

This chain uses TRBV6-7 with TRBJ1-2; 7 nucleotides align to TRBD1. TRBV6-7 is sorted into the ORF group, with uncertain function. This CDR3 comprises 17 residues. Unmatched junction bases numbered 12, after V lost 1 base and J lost 4 bases. The CDR3, as DNA: TGTGCCAGCAGTTACTTTCATGATTGTGGGGACAGCTATGGCTACACCTTC. Encoded protein: CASSYFHDCGDSYGYTF.

V and J are TRBV30 and TRBJ1-5, with 7 bases matching TRBD1. The CDR3 is 16 residues long. V gave up 2 bases and J gave up 0 bases; unmatched junction bases: 7. Germline V CDR1 and CDR2: GTSNPN, SVGIG (reference sequence). Here the CDR3 reads CAWSRGQVYSNQPQHF. CDR3 nucleotide sequence: TGTGCCTGGAGTCGTGGACAGGTATATAGCAATCAGCCCCAGCATTTT. The variable domain in full, completed from reference TRBV30 and TRBJ1-5, reads SQTIHQWPATLVQPVGSPLSLECTVEGTSNPNLYWYRQAAGRGLQLLFYSVGIGQISSEVPQNLSASRPQDRQFILSSKKLLLSDSGFYLCAWSRGQVYSNQPQHFGDGTRLSIL.

As regards this clone: One end of the junction does not line up with germline, which may come from a read error. V usage is TRBV29-1 and J usage is TRBJ1-1; D call uncertain. CDR3 length: 13 amino acids. CDR1 SQVTM and CDR2 ANQGSEA come from the germline V gene. The chain's CDR3 is CSVQSTLNTAAFF. For the CDR3, the DNA is TGCAGCGTCCAGTCGACTTTGAACACTGCAGCTTTCTTT.

This clone is labeled large. The J gene is TRBJ2-5, the V gene TRBV9, with D tentatively TRBD2 (6 bases). Germline-derived CDR1 and CDR2 are SGDLS and YYNGEE. This CDR3 is 16 amino acids long. The V end lost 1 base, the J end lost 5 bases, and 18 bases lay between the germline ends. CDR3 DNA sequence: TGTGCCAGCAGCGTATCCCGGGGACGGGACTGGGAGACCCAGTACTTC. It yields the protein CASSVSRGRDWETQYF.

This clone was detected a few times. The chain joins TRBV19 to TRBJ1-4, with TRBD1 as a possible D gene (5 bases). This CDR3 comprises 14 residues. Germline CDR1 and CDR2: LNHDA and SQIVND (reference sequence). Trimming cost V 6 bases and J 5 bases, with 13 bases left between them. For the CDR3, the DNA is TGTGCCAGTAGGAGGACACACCAAAATGAAAAACTGTTTTTT. Protein product: CASRRTHQNEKLFF.

The rearrangement joins TRBV2 to TRBJ1-2, with D perhaps TRBD1 (5 bases). Germline CDR1 reads SNHLY; CDR2 reads FYNNEI. The V and J ends lost 3 bases and 9 bases respectively, with 17 bases between them. There are 14 residues in the CDR3. CDR3 amino acids: CASSEEGGQRRYTF. CDR3 in DNA: TGTGCCAGCAGTGAGGAAGGAGGACAAAGACGCTACACCTTC.

This clone has more than one count but fewer than ten. The CDR3 DNA sequence: TGCAGCGTTGCCGAGGGGAGAGCTTTCTTT. As protein: CSVAEGRAFF. The genes are TRBV29-1 and TRBJ1-1; the D gene is possibly TRBD1 (5 bases). Trimming shortened V by 4 bases and J by 10 bases, and 10 bases separated the two germline ends. Germline assignment: CDR1 SQVTM and CDR2 ANQGSEA. This CDR3 comprises 10 residues.

This chain joins TRBV12-3 or TRBV12-4 and TRBJ1-2; D is unclear. The CDR3 extends over 12 amino acids. Trimming cost V 3 bases and J 6 bases, with 8 bases left between them. The CDR3 spells CASSFYVDGYTF. Here the CDR3 DNA reads TGTGCCAGCAGTTTTTACGTCGATGGCTACACCTTC.

This chain connects TRBV27 to TRBJ1-2, with D perhaps TRBD1 (5 bases). The CDR3 runs 13 residues. The germline V gene has CDR1 MNHEY and CDR2 SMNVEV (reference sequence). The ends were cut back, 5 bases at V and 7 bases at J, with 14 bases in the middle. The CDR3 DNA reads as TGTGCCAGCAGTAAGGGACCGGGTTTTGGCTACACCTTC. This gives the protein CASSKGPGFGYTF.

CDR3 residues: CASSLDGLAGAPAGANVLTF. In DNA form, the CDR3 reads TGTGCCAGCAGCTTAGATGGGTTAGCGGGAGCCCCCGCTGGGGCCAACGTCCTGACTTTC. The rearrangement joins TRBV11-2 to TRBJ2-6, with 9 bases aligning to TRBD2. Germline CDR1 SGHAT, CDR2 FQNNGV. The J segment lost 2 bases and the V segment lost 0 bases, leaving 11 bases of the junction unmatched. The CDR3 contains 20 residues. The full variable domain, in which reference TRBV11-2 and TRBJ2-6 provide the parts outside the CDR3, is EAGVAQSPRYKIIEKRQSVAFWCNPISGHATLYWYQQILGQGPKLLIQFQNNGVVDDSQLPKDRFSAERLKGVDSTLKIQPAKLEDSAVYLCASSLDGLAGAPAGANVLTFGAGSRLTVL.

The V call is TRBV2, the J call TRBJ1-5, with D unresolved. V was pared by 1 base and J by 0 bases, with 7 bases between. CDR1 and CDR2 from the germline V gene are SNHLY and FYNNEI. This CDR3 comprises 15 residues. The CDR3 protein is CASSEGSLSNQPQHF. CDR3 in DNA: TGTGCCAGCAGTGAAGGGAGCCTTAGCAATCAGCCCCAGCATTTT.

The chain combines TRBV14 with TRBJ2-2, with a possible D match to TRBD2 (5 bases). CDR3 size: 15 residues. V was pared by 6 bases and J by 7 bases, with 18 bases between. In germline, CDR1 is SGHDN, CDR2 FVKESK. The CDR3 DNA reads as TGTGCCAGCAGTCCCACTAGGGTCCCCGGCGGGGAGCTGTTTTTT. This gives the protein CASSPTRVPGGELFF.

The chain couples TRBV3-1 (or the pseudogene TRBV3-2) to TRBJ2-2; 10 nucleotides match TRBD1. Germline V lookup: CDR1 LGHDT, CDR2 YNNKEL (reference sequence). CDR3 size: 16 residues. Unmatched junction bases numbered 9, after V lost 4 bases and J lost 7 bases. As DNA, the CDR3 is TGTGCCAGCAGCCCAACAAGGGGACAGGGGATCGGGGAGCTGTTTTTT. Its protein is CASSPTRGQGIGELFF.

J is TRBJ1-2 and V is TRBV19; the D gene is possibly TRBD1 (6 bases). The CDR3 has 15 residues. Trimming removed 5 bases from V and 0 bases from J, with 13 bases in between. Germline V CDR1 and CDR2: LNHDA, SQIVND (reference sequence). The chain's CDR3 is CASSLPDRANYGYTF. In DNA, the CDR3 is TGTGCCAGTAGTCTTCCGGACAGAGCTAACTATGGCTACACCTTC. The variable domain in full, completed from reference TRBV19 and TRBJ1-2, reads DGGITQSPKYLFRKEGQNVTLSCEQNLNHDAMYWYRQDPGQGLRLIYYSQIVNDFQKGDIAEGYSVSREKKESFPLTVTSAQKNPTAFYLCASSLPDRANYGYTFGSGTRLTVV.

This CDR3 reads CASRSLGRWVDNEQFF. DNA of the CDR3: TGCGCCAGCAGATCCTTAGGGCGGTGGGTCGACAATGAGCAGTTCTTC. The chain is built from TRBV4-3 and TRBJ2-1, with D unresolved. The CDR3 covers 16 residues. Germline lookup yields CDR1 LGHNA and CDR2 YSLEER. Trimming stripped 6 bases from V and 5 bases from J, with 20 bases between.

The chain has TRBV11-1 and TRBJ2-3; 9 bases fit TRBD2. V lost 1 base, J lost 4 bases, and 6 bases stayed unmatched. Per germline, CDR1 SGHAT and CDR2 FQDESV (reference sequence). The CDR3 is made up of 16 amino acids. The CDR3 DNA follows: TGTGCCAGCAGCTTAGGGTCTAGCGGGACGCCAGATACGCAGTATTTT. Protein: CASSLGSSGTPDTQYF.

This clone turned up a few times. The rearrangement links TRBV10-3 to TRBJ2-2, with 8 bases aligning to TRBD2. This CDR3 is built from 13 residues. CDR1 and CDR2 (germline): ENHRY, SYGVKD. The V segment lost 10 bases and the J segment 4 bases; nucleotides outside the gene matches: 5. The CDR3 sequence is CATQRESTGELFF. The CDR3 nucleotides are TGTGCCACCCAGCGGGAGAGCACCGGGGAGCTGTTTTTT.

This clone is a singleton in its sample. The chain recombines TRBV11-2 with TRBJ2-5; a possible D gene is TRBD2 (5 bases). This CDR3 is 15 amino acids long. Germline CDR1 SGHAT, CDR2 FQNNGV. V was cut by 0 bases and J by 9 bases, with 17 bases left in between. The CDR3 sequence is CASSLDRGQLGSQYF. DNA for the CDR3: TGTGCCAGCAGCTTAGATCGGGGTCAGTTGGGATCCCAGTACTTC.

This clone was seen only a few times. The chain uses TRBV6-2 or TRBV6-3 and TRBJ1-2; D unclear. There are 13 residues in the CDR3. V was shortened by 6 bases and J by 4 bases, with 12 bases between the two germline ends. CDR1 MNHEY and CDR2 SVGEGT come from the germline V gene. The CDR3 region has the DNA TGTGCCAGCAGCTTACGGACGGGCTATGGCTACACCTTC. Encoded protein: CASSLRTGYGYTF.